This T cell receptor beta chain was identified during a study of a mutant IDH1 vaccine in newly diagnosed glioma. The CDR3 loop spans 13 amino acids. Per the germline V gene, CDR1 is SGHNT and CDR2 is YYREEE (reference sequence). V was trimmed by 6 bases and J by 3 bases, leaving 12 bases between them. Comment on this clone: The antigen is not known.

The repertoire was sequenced with immunoSEQ multiplex PCR; TCRdb's copy has only in-frame clones and lacks some. The sample lists around 60,000 clones, roughly 79% seen once, with roughly 5.2% in the top ten. This sample's time point: week 35, safety follow-up. Each dose of the vaccine consisted of 300 ug of mutant IDH1 20-mer peptide, with topical imiquimod. The receptor was isolated from a man aged 35-49 years with glioma. Source: PBMCs, taken from a glioma patient whose treatment included an IDH1 peptide vaccine. The chain employs TRBV5-4 and TRBJ2-5, with D possibly matching TRBD1 (6 bases). The CDR3 bases are TGTGCCAGCACAGGGACATACAAAGAGACCCAGTACTTC. Encoded protein: CASTGTYKETQYF.